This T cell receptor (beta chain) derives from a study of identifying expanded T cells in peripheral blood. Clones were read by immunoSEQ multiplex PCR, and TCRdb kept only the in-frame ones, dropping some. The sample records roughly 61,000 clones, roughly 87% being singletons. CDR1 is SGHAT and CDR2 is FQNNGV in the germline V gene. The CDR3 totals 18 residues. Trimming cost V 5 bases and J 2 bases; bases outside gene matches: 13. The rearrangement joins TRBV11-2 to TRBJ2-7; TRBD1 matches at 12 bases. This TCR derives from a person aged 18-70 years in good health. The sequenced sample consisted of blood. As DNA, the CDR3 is TGTGCCAGCAGCCCAACCTCGAGGGACAGGGGGCAACCCTACGAGCAGTACTTC. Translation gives CASSPTSRDRGQPYEQYF.